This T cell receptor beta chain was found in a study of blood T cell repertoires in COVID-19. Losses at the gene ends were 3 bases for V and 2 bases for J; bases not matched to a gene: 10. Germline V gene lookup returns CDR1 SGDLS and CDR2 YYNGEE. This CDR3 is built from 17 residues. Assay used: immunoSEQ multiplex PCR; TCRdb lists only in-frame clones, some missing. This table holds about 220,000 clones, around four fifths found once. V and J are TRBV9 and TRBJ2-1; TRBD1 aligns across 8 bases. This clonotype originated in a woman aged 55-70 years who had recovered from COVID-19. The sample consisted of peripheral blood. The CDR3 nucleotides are TGTGCCAGCAGCGGTTCCGGGACAGGTGGGGCCTACAATGAGCAGTTCTTC. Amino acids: CASSGSGTGGAYNEQFF.